This TCR beta chain was captured by sequencing in a study of T cells in Graves' hyperthyroidism and ophthalmopathy. Study in general: Peripheral blood draws took place at initial diagnosis, ahead of any treatment.

Per germline, CDR1 SEHNR and CDR2 FQNEAQ (reference sequence). This CDR3 has 15 amino acids. V gave up 2 bases and J gave up 0 bases, with 8 bases separating them. This clonotype was recorded at least ten times. Regions amplified from RNA transcripts were the TCR beta CDR3 regions. Using the HTBI primer set, a first-round RT-PCR was run on the TCR CDR3. TCRdb re-called the multiplex PCR reads with MiXCR, one entry per CDR3 protein. Of over 700,000 distinct CDR3 sequences in the sample, about a third are singletons; the top ten hold around 29%. Graves' hyperthyroidism is called stable when ophthalmopathy does not progress within 18 months. Investigators excluded patients with uncontrolled infection, other autoimmune disease, pregnancy or lactation.

The specimen sequenced was blood. The receptor comes from a woman between 40 and 55 years old with Graves' hyperthyroidism. The chain has TRBV7-9 and TRBJ1-3; no clear D. The CDR3 coding sequence is TGTGCCAGCAGCTTAATAGGGAACTCTGGAAACACCATATATTTT. Translating gives CASSLIGNSGNTIYF.